This T cell receptor (beta chain) originates from a study of response to subunit inactivated influenza vaccine. V shed 10 bases and J 5 bases; nucleotides not matched to a gene: 12. The length of the CDR3 is 14 residues. Germline lookup yields CDR1 MNHNS and CDR2 SASEGT. Each CDR3 protein is one row after TCRdb ran MiXCR on the RT-PCR reads. Here the sample spans about 800,000 distinct CDR3 sequences, over 20% being singletons. Study results and caveats: That few new T cells are recruited by each seasonal influenza vaccination was the authors' suggestion.

With respect to this clonotype: What it binds is unknown.

The sequence was collected from a man over 45 who received an inactivated influenza vaccine. The sequencing used PBMCs from blood, collected roughly 5 days after vaccination. This chain joins TRBV6-1 and TRBJ2-5; 8 bases are shared with TRBD2. The CDR3 DNA follows: TGTGCCACCCGGGGGGGGGCGCGTTTGGAGACCCAGTACTTC. Its translation is CATRGGARLETQYF.